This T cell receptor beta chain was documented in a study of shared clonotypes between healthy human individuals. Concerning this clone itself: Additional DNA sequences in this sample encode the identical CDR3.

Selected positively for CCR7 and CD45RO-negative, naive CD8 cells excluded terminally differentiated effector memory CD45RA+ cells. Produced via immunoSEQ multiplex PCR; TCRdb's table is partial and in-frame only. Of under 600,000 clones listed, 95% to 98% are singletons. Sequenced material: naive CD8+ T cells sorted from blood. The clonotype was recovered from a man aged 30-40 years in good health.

The CDR3 protein is CASSPFGTGELFF. The DNA of the CDR3 is TGTGCCAGCAGTCCCTTTGGAACCGGGGAGCTGTTTTTT. The rearrangement joins TRBV27 to TRBJ2-2; the D is unclear. V was cut by 5 bases and J by 5 bases, with 9 bases left in between. The CDR3 has 13 amino acids. Germline V gene data show CDR1 as MNHEY and CDR2 as SMNVEV (reference sequence).